This TCR beta chain came from a study of blood T cell repertoires in COVID-19. Looking at the study overall: Specimens from acute and convalescent COVID-19 originated in the United States, Italy and Spain. Sample material is recorded as cDNA or gDNA derived from T cells, B-cell-depleted T cells, or PBMCs.

The CDR3 spans 15 residues. CDR1 and CDR2 (germline): SGHVS, FQNEAQ. The ends lost 2 bases at V and 2 bases at J; junction bases unmatched: 0. As originally analysed: The authors estimated nucleated cell counts from reference gene primer amplification. Repertoires were generated with immunoSEQ multiplex PCR, while TCRdb's copy carries only in-frame clones and drops some. V and J calls and clone size follow that table, whereas D and trimming were derived from the DNA. The table has over 150,000 clones, roughly 80% seen once; the top ten hold approximately 3%. Assignments of participants to cohorts depended upon their own reported clinical history.

The receptor was isolated from a woman aged 25 to 39 who had recovered from COVID-19. V and J are TRBV7-8 and TRBJ2-6; 7 bases map to TRBD1. Sequencing input: PBMCs or T cells enriched from blood (not recorded which). The CDR3 loop reads CASSLQGAGANVLTF. CDR3 coding DNA: TGTGCCAGCAGCTTACAGGGGGCTGGGGCCAACGTCCTGACTTTC.